This T cell receptor beta chain was recovered during a study of glioma-infiltrating T cells after dendritic cell vaccination. Study background: Autologous tumor lysate-pulsed dendritic cell vaccination was given between the early 2000s and the early 2010s. The vaccine used monocyte-derived dendritic cells pulsed overnight with autologous tumor lysate.

Sequencing used immunoSEQ multiplex PCR; TCRdb keeps in-frame clones, though not all of them. Of fewer than 40,000 clones detected, 90% appear once; the ten largest clones hold roughly 2%. Selection required adequate fresh-frozen tumor tissue plus more than two years' survival data. Blood PBMC samples: pre-vaccination, two weeks post third vaccination, and at tumor progression. The CDR3 length is 17 residues. V was clipped by 4 bases and J by 4 bases, with 20 bases between them. Germline CDR1 reads MGHRA; CDR2 reads YSYEKL. This chain joins TRBV4-1 and TRBJ2-1; maybe TRBD2 (6 bases). This clonotype was obtained from a human donor with glioblastoma. Sequenced material: blood, taken before dendritic cell vaccination. CDR3 region: CASSLGNSGSFYNEQFF. The CDR3 DNA follows: TGCGCCAGCAGCCTCGGAAACAGCGGGTCATTTTACAATGAGCAGTTCTTC.